A selection of T cell receptor beta chains follows, all from one sample in a study of human CD4 T cells and Enterobacteriaceae. Produced via immunoSEQ multiplex PCR; TCRdb's table is partial and in-frame only. This sample has just under 30,000 clones, with roughly 79% found just once. The sequenced sample was memory CD4+ T cells from blood. The receptors derive from a human donor in good health. Both conserved end residues are part of each CDR3. The D gene is left open where the match is weak. Size is stated for part of the rows, as once, few or many counts, or as a class when the clone is expanded.

J gene: TRBJ1-2; D gene: .; V gene: TRBV30; clone size: .; CDR3 DNA: TGTGCCTGGAGACTTCAGGGCGCGAACTATGGCTACACCTTC; CDR3 protein: CAWRLQGANYGYTF
J gene: TRBJ2-7; D gene: .; V gene: TRBV19; clone size: .; CDR3 DNA: TGTGCCAGTAGGAGGACTTTCCTCGGGTACGAGCAGTACTTC; CDR3 protein: CASRRTFLGYEQYF
J gene: TRBJ2-7; D gene: .; V gene: TRBV5-6; clone size: once; CDR3 DNA: TGTGCCAGCAGCTTGAAGCCAACCGTCACCTACGAGCAGTACTTC; CDR3 protein: CASSLKPTVTYEQYF
J gene: TRBJ2-5; D gene: .; V gene: TRBV10-3; clone size: .; CDR3 DNA: TGTGCCATCAGTGTACTTGGACCCCTCCAAGAGACCCAGTACTTC; CDR3 protein: CAISVLGPLQETQYF
J gene: TRBJ1-2; D gene: .; V gene: TRBV6-5; clone size: .; CDR3 DNA: TGTGCCAGTAGTTACTCGGGCAGGGGCTCAAATGGCTACACCTTC; CDR3 protein: CASSYSGRGSNGYTF
J gene: TRBJ1-4; D gene: TRBD1; V gene: TRBV28; clone size: .; CDR3 DNA: TGTGCCAGCAGCTTAACAGGGGATGAAAAACTGTTTTTT; CDR3 protein: CASSLTGDEKLFF
J gene: TRBJ2-7; D gene: TRBD1; V gene: TRBV9; clone size: .; CDR3 DNA: TGTGCCAGCAGCGACGGGACAGGGGCAGTCTACGAGCAGTACTTC; CDR3 protein: CASSDGTGAVYEQYF
J gene: TRBJ1-3; D gene: .; V gene: TRBV7-9; clone size: .; CDR3 DNA: TGTGCCAGCAGCTACACAGGGTCTGGAAACACCATATATTTT; CDR3 protein: CASSYTGSGNTIYF
J gene: TRBJ2-5; D gene: .; V gene: TRBV7-3; clone size: .; CDR3 DNA: TGTGCCAGCAGCTTAACGTCAGGATTCCAAGAGACCCAGTACTTC; CDR3 protein: CASSLTSGFQETQYF
J gene: TRBJ2-1; D gene: TRBD2; V gene: TRBV7-3; clone size: .; CDR3 DNA: TGTGCCAGCACCTTACTAGCGGGCAGTAACAATGAGCAGTTCTTC; CDR3 protein: CASTLLAGSNNEQFF
J gene: TRBJ1-2; D gene: .; V gene: TRBV15; clone size: .; CDR3 DNA: TGTGCCACCAGCAGAGATCCCGGCCGAGCGCATAGCTACACCTTC; CDR3 protein: CATSRDPGRAHSYTF
J gene: TRBJ1-4; D gene: TRBD1; V gene: TRBV5-6; clone size: .; CDR3 DNA: TGTGCCAGCAGTTTGGCAACCGGGACAGGGGTTGAAAAACTGTTTTTT; CDR3 protein: CASSLATGTGVEKLFF
J gene: TRBJ2-7; D gene: TRBD1; V gene: TRBV27; clone size: .; CDR3 DNA: TGTGCCAGCAGTCCTTATACAGGGGGGCGCTACGAGCAGTACTTC; CDR3 protein: CASSPYTGGRYEQYF
J gene: TRBJ1-5; D gene: .; V gene: TRBV18; clone size: .; CDR3 DNA: TGTGCCAGCTCACCAGGGGAGGATCAGCCCCAGCATTTT; CDR3 protein: CASSPGEDQPQHF
J gene: TRBJ2-3; D gene: TRBD1; V gene: TRBV18; clone size: .; CDR3 DNA: TGTGCCAGCTCACCAGGACAGGGCAGCACAGATACGCAGTATTTT; CDR3 protein: CASSPGQGSTDTQYF
J gene: TRBJ1-4; D gene: .; V gene: TRBV9; clone size: .; CDR3 DNA: TGTGCCAGCGCAAAGGCTGTGACTAATGAAAAACTGTTTTTT; CDR3 protein: CASAKAVTNEKLFF
J gene: TRBJ1-2; D gene: .; V gene: TRBV10-3; clone size: .; CDR3 DNA: TGTGCCATCAGTGAATTTCCGTACTATGGCTACACCTTC; CDR3 protein: CAISEFPYYGYTF
J gene: TRBJ1-6; D gene: .; V gene: TRBV5-4; clone size: .; CDR3 DNA: TGTGCCAGCAGCTTGGTTTTAGGGAATAATTCACCCCTCCACTTT; CDR3 protein: CASSLVLGNNSPLHF
J gene: TRBJ2-5; D gene: .; V gene: TRBV20-1; clone size: .; CDR3 DNA: TGCAGTGCTAGAGTCGAAGAGACCCAGTACTTC; CDR3 protein: CSARVEETQYF
J gene: TRBJ2-2; D gene: .; V gene: TRBV5-1; clone size: .; CDR3 DNA: TGCGCCAGCAGCCCGCCCTCCGCCGGGGAGCTGTTTTTT; CDR3 protein: CASSPPSAGELFF
J gene: TRBJ1-2; D gene: .; V gene: TRBV6-1; clone size: .; CDR3 DNA: TGTGCCAGCAGTGAAATGGACTTTAACTATGGCTACACCTTC; CDR3 protein: CASSEMDFNYGYTF
J gene: TRBJ2-7; D gene: .; V gene: TRBV19; clone size: .; CDR3 DNA: TGTGCCAGTAGTACCGTTCCAGGGAACGAGCAGTACTTC; CDR3 protein: CASSTVPGNEQYF
J gene: TRBJ2-2; D gene: .; V gene: TRBV5-5; clone size: once; CDR3 DNA: TGTGCCAGCAGCTTGCTGCTAAACACCGGGGAGCTGTTTTTT; CDR3 protein: CASSLLLNTGELFF
J gene: TRBJ2-7; D gene: .; V gene: TRBV5-8; clone size: .; CDR3 DNA: TGTGCCAGCAGCTCCGCTCCCGAGCAGTACTTC; CDR3 protein: CASSSAPEQYF
J gene: TRBJ2-7; D gene: .; V gene: TRBV6-1; clone size: .; CDR3 DNA: TGTGCCAGCATCAGGCCTCTACCCTCCTACGAGCAGTACTTC; CDR3 protein: CASIRPLPSYEQYF
J gene: TRBJ2-1; D gene: .; V gene: TRBV19; clone size: .; CDR3 DNA: TGTGCCAGTAGGGTACGGCCCTCCTACAATGAGCAGTTCTTC; CDR3 protein: CASRVRPSYNEQFF
J gene: TRBJ2-1; D gene: .; V gene: TRBV20-1; clone size: .; CDR3 DNA: TGCAGTGCTAGTGGGTACAATGAGCAGTTCTTC; CDR3 protein: CSASGYNEQFF
J gene: TRBJ2-1; D gene: TRBD1; V gene: TRBV5-4; clone size: .; CDR3 DNA: TGTGCCAGCAGCTCCGGACCGGGACAGATGAATGAGCAGTTCTTC; CDR3 protein: CASSSGPGQMNEQFF
J gene: TRBJ2-5; D gene: TRBD2; V gene: TRBV7-2; clone size: .; CDR3 DNA: TGTGCCAGCAGCTTAGGCAATAGCGGGAGCCAAGAGACCCAGTACTTC; CDR3 protein: CASSLGNSGSQETQYF
J gene: TRBJ2-7; D gene: TRBD1; V gene: TRBV9; clone size: .; CDR3 DNA: TGTGCCAGCAGCGTAGATCAAGGGGGCCGCGAGCAGTACTTC; CDR3 protein: CASSVDQGGREQYF
J gene: TRBJ1-4; D gene: .; V gene: TRBV7-9; clone size: .; CDR3 DNA: TGTGCCAGCAGTAAACAGGGATTTGATGAAAAACTGTTTTTT; CDR3 protein: CASSKQGFDEKLFF
J gene: TRBJ2-5; D gene: TRBD1; V gene: TRBV5-4; clone size: .; CDR3 DNA: TGTGCCAGCAGCGGCGGACAGGGACGAGAGACCCAGTACTTC; CDR3 protein: CASSGGQGRETQYF
J gene: TRBJ1-1; D gene: .; V gene: TRBV14; clone size: .; CDR3 DNA: TGTGCCAGCAGCCAGGATTTACGCCATGAAGCTTTCTTT; CDR3 protein: CASSQDLRHEAFF
J gene: TRBJ2-5; D gene: .; V gene: TRBV5-1; clone size: .; CDR3 DNA: TGCGCCAGCAGCCCGGGACCCGAGGAGACCCAGTACTTC; CDR3 protein: CASSPGPEETQYF
J gene: TRBJ2-7; D gene: TRBD1; V gene: TRBV18; clone size: .; CDR3 DNA: TGTGCCAGCTCACCACCTTTTAGCGACAGGGGCGTTATACAGCAGTACTTC; CDR3 protein: CASSPPFSDRGVIQQYF
J gene: TRBJ2-7; D gene: TRBD1; V gene: TRBV19; clone size: .; CDR3 DNA: TGTGCCAGTAGTACAGGGGGCGGCTCCTACGAGCAGTACTTC; CDR3 protein: CASSTGGGSYEQYF
J gene: TRBJ1-6; D gene: .; V gene: TRBV14; clone size: .; CDR3 DNA: TGTGCCAGCAGCCAAGGACAATATTCTTCACCCCTCCACTTT; CDR3 protein: CASSQGQYSSPLHF
J gene: TRBJ1-5; D gene: TRBD1; V gene: TRBV2; clone size: .; CDR3 DNA: TGTGCCAGCACCTTACAGGGGAGCAATCAGCCCCAGCATTTT; CDR3 protein: CASTLQGSNQPQHF
J gene: TRBJ2-1; D gene: .; V gene: TRBV19; clone size: .; CDR3 DNA: TGTGCCAGTACGAGAGACAGGTCGCCTGGGTTTGTGCAGTTCTTC; CDR3 protein: CASTRDRSPGFVQFF
J gene: TRBJ2-1; D gene: .; V gene: TRBV9; clone size: once; CDR3 DNA: TGTGCCAGCAGCGTAACGGGTTCCTACAATGAGCAGTTCTTC; CDR3 protein: CASSVTGSYNEQFF
J gene: TRBJ2-5; D gene: .; V gene: TRBV30; clone size: .; CDR3 DNA: TGTGCCTGGAGTGACGGGATCCAAGAGACCCAGTACTTC; CDR3 protein: CAWSDGIQETQYF
J gene: TRBJ2-7; D gene: .; V gene: TRBV6-5; clone size: .; CDR3 DNA: TGTGCCAGTTCCGGAGGGGGCTACGAGCAGTACTTC; CDR3 protein: CASSGGGYEQYF
J gene: TRBJ2-5; D gene: .; V gene: TRBV28; clone size: .; CDR3 DNA: TGTGCCAGCAGTTTATCTCCAGGGACCCAGTACTTC; CDR3 protein: CASSLSPGTQYF
J gene: TRBJ2-3; D gene: TRBD2; V gene: TRBV19; clone size: .; CDR3 DNA: TGTGCCAGTAGTAGCGGGAGGGCCACAGATACGCAGTATTTT; CDR3 protein: CASSSGRATDTQYF
J gene: TRBJ2-2; D gene: .; V gene: TRBV28; clone size: .; CDR3 DNA: TGTGCCAGCAGCTTTCTTGAGGGAGCCCAGAACACCGGGGAGCTGTTTTTT; CDR3 protein: CASSFLEGAQNTGELFF
J gene: TRBJ1-6; D gene: .; V gene: TRBV27; clone size: once; CDR3 DNA: TGTGCTAGCGAAGAAGGGGATAATTCACCCCTCCACTTT; CDR3 protein: CASEEGDNSPLHF
J gene: TRBJ1-5; D gene: TRBD1; V gene: TRBV28; clone size: .; CDR3 DNA: TGTGCCAGCAGTTACCAACAGGGACAGGGGCCTCAGCCCCAGCATTTT; CDR3 protein: CASSYQQGQGPQPQHF
J gene: TRBJ1-4; D gene: .; V gene: TRBV6-6; clone size: .; CDR3 DNA: TGTGCCAGCAGTTACCAGGGGAGCTTAAAACTGTTTTTT; CDR3 protein: CASSYQGSLKLFF
J gene: TRBJ1-1; D gene: TRBD1; V gene: TRBV5-1; clone size: few; CDR3 DNA: TGCGCCAGCAGCTTTCAGGGGACAGGTGAGACTGAAGCTTTCTTT; CDR3 protein: CASSFQGTGETEAFF
J gene: TRBJ2-7; D gene: TRBD1; V gene: TRBV11-2; clone size: .; CDR3 DNA: TGTGCCAGCAGCTTAGGGACAGGGACTTCCTACGAGCAGTACTTC; CDR3 protein: CASSLGTGTSYEQYF
J gene: TRBJ1-2; D gene: .; V gene: TRBV16; clone size: few; CDR3 DNA: TGTGCCAGCAGCCAAAACCCAGGGTACAACACCTTC; CDR3 protein: CASSQNPGYNTF
J gene: TRBJ2-2; D gene: TRBD2; V gene: TRBV7-8; clone size: .; CDR3 DNA: TGTGCCAGCTCACTAGCGGGAGGGACCGGGGAGCTGTTTTTT; CDR3 protein: CASSLAGGTGELFF